The present TCR beta chain was sequenced within a study of blood T cell repertoires in COVID-19. In the study overall: From the United States, Italy and Spain came samples of acute and convalescent COVID-19. Sources were T cells, B-cell-depleted T cells, or PBMCs; the material itself was cDNA or gDNA.

Some clones are missing from TCRdb's copy, which holds only in-frame ones; the method was immunoSEQ multiplex PCR. The repertoire consists of 150,000 to 200,000 clones, with roughly nine tenths occurring once and the leading ten covering roughly 3.3%. The germline V and J ends were trimmed by 8 bases and 0 bases, with 11 bases remaining between them. Germline values: CDR1 MGHDK, CDR2 SYGVNS. The length of the CDR3 is 14 residues. The chain has TRBV25-1 and TRBJ1-3; D uncertain. The sample consisted of peripheral blood. The receptor was isolated from a man between 65 and 85 years old with acute or convalescent COVID-19. The CDR3 DNA is TGTGCCAGCCAGCGGACCTCCTCTGGAAACACCATATATTTT. It encodes CASQRTSSGNTIYF.